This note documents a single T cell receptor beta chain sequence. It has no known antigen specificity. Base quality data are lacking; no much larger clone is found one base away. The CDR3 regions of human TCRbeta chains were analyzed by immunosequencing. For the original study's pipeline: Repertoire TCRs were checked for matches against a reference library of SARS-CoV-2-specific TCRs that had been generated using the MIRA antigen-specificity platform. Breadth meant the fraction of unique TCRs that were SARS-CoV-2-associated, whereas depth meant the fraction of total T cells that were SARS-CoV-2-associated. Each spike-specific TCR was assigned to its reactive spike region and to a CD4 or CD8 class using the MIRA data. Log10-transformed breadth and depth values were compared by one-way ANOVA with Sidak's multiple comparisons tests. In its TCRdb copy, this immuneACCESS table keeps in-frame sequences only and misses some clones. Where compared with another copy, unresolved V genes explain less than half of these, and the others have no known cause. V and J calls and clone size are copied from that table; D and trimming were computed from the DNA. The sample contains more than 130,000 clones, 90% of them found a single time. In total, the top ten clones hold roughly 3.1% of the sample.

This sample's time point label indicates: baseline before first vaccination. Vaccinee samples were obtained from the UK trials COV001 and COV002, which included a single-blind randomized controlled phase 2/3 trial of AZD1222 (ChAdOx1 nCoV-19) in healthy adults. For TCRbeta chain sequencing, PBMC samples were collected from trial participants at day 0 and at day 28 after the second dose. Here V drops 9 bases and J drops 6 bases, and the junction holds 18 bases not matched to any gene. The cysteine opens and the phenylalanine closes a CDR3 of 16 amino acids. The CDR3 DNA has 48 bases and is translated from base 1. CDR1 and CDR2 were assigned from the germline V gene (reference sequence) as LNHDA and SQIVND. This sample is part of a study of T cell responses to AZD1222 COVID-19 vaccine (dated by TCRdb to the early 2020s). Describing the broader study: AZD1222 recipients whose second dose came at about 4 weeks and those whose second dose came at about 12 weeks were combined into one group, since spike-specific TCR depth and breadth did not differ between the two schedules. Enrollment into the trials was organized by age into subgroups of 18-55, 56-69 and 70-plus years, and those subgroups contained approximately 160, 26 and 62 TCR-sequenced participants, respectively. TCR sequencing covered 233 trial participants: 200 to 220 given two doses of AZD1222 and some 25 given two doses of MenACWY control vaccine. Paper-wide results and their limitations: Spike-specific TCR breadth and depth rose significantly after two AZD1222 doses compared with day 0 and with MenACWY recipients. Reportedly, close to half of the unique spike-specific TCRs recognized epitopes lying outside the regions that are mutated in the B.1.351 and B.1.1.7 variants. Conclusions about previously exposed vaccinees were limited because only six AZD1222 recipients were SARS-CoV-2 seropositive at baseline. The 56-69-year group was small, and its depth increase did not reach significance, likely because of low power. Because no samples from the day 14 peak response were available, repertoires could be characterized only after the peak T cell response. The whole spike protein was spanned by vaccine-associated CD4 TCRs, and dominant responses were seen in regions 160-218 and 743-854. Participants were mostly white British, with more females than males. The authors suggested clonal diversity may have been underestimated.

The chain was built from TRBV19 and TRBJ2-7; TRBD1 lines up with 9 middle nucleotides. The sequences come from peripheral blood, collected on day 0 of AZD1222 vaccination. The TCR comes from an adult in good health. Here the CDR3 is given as CASSLSGTGHWREQYF. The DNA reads TGTGCCAGCAGCTTGTCGGGGACAGGGCACTGGCGCGAGCAGTACTTC.